The T cell receptor (beta chain) under discussion was sequenced for a study of T cells expressing NK-cell markers. Whole-study context: TCR beta repertoires came from sorted CD3+CD56+NKG2C+, CD3+CD56+NKG2C- and CD3+CD56-NKG2C+ T cells.

Study-wide findings and caveats: In over 5 donors, dominant CD3+CD56+NKG2C+ clonotypes ranked among the top 10 CD8+ clonotypes. Four of the donors also had these clonotypes leading their CD3+CD56-NKG2C+ fraction. HCMV specificity of expanded NKG2C+ T cell clones remained unclear.

The CDR3 covers 18 residues. Germline loops: CDR1 DFQATT, CDR2 SNEGSKA (reference sequence). TCRdb reprocessed the 5' RACE reads and keeps a single row for each CDR3 protein, giving no DNA. The sample table includes about 260,000 distinct CDR3 sequences. About this clonotype itself: Its antigen is undetermined.

The receptor was derived from a man younger than 35 in good health. The specimen sequenced was blood T cells: a sorted CD56 or NKG2C T cell subset, CD4+ or CD8+ T cells, or bulk PBMC T cells (not recorded which). The chain combines TRBV20-1 with TRBJ2-1; checking the TCRdb D call of TRBD1 is not possible without DNA. The CDR3 here is CSARATPGQWGSYNEQFF.